The 13 T cell receptor beta chains in this list originate from one sample, sequenced in a study of cytomegalovirus exposure and HLA in healthy donors (dated by TCRdb to about 2017). The library was prepared using the immunoSEQ multiplex PCR assay. A mixture of 60 forward primers for TCR Vbeta segments and 13 reverse primers for TCR Jbeta segments was used in the multiplex PCR. The table was pulled from immuneACCESS by TCRdb, which kept in-frame rearrangements only. Such tables lose some clones; where checked, under half of the loss comes from unresolved V genes, and the rest has no known cause. The sample has roughly 100,000 clones on record, 65% to 80% of them singletons. The top ten clones comprise about 3.1% of the sample. Sequenced material: PBMCs. The receptors here all came from a woman between 35 and 50 years old in good health and CMV-seronegative.

This chain uses TRBV28 with TRBJ2-5; D perhaps matches TRBD1 (6 bases). Near its end, the DNA agrees better with TRBJ2-7, so the J call may be wrong. This CDR3 contains 14 residues. Germline V lookup: CDR1 MDHEN, CDR2 SYDVKM. DNA of the CDR3: TGTGCCAGCCTGCTACCCGGGGACACCTACGAGCAGTACTTC. Its translation: CASLLPGDTYEQYF.

The chain is built from TRBV30 and TRBJ2-3; the match to TRBD2 covers 10 bases. Unmatched junction bases numbered 3, after V lost 5 bases and J lost 1 base. CDR3 length equals 14 residues. Germline assignment: CDR1 GTSNPN and CDR2 SVGIG (reference sequence). CDR3 nucleotide sequence: TGTGCCTGGGGGGGGACTAGCGGCACAGATACGCAGTATTTT. It is translated as CAWGGTSGTDTQYF.

The chain joins TRBV5-1 to TRBJ1-2, with 8 bases fitting TRBD1. V was pared by 4 bases and J by 3 bases, with 5 bases of the junction left unmatched. The CDR3 sequence is 14 residues long. Germline-derived CDR1 and CDR2 are SGHRS and YFSETQ. The CDR3 sequence: CASSASTGDYGYTF. For the CDR3, the DNA is TGCGCCAGCAGCGCCTCGACAGGGGACTATGGCTACACCTTC.

The chain links TRBV4-1 to TRBJ2-5; a possible D gene is TRBD1 (6 bases). V was shortened by 4 bases and J by 2 bases, with 8 bases between the two germline ends. The CDR3 sequence is 13 residues long. The germline V gene encodes CDR1 MGHRA and CDR2 YSYEKL. CDR3 region: CASSLQGQETQYF. The CDR3 DNA reads as TGCGCCAGCAGCCTTCAGGGGCAAGAGACCCAGTACTTC.

In this sample, this clone turned up once. V gene TRBV5-6 combines with J gene TRBJ2-3, with a weak D call TRBD2 (5 bases). Per the germline V gene, CDR1 is SGHDT and CDR2 is YYEEEE. The CDR3 covers 17 residues. V gave up 3 bases and J gave up 0 bases, with 17 bases separating them. The CDR3 DNA sequence: TGTGCCAGCAGCTCCTGGGCGGGCTGGGAGAGCACAGATACGCAGTATTTT. Encoded protein: CASSSWAGWESTDTQYF.

CDR3 in DNA: TGCGCCAGCAGCTTGGAAGGCAGTGCAAACTACGAGCAGTACTTC. It yields the protein CASSLEGSANYEQYF. The V gene is TRBV5-1, the J gene TRBJ2-5, with D hard to call. The J call may be faulty, since TRBJ2-7 better matches the DNA end. The CDR3 runs to 15 residues. Germline CDR1 is SGHRS and CDR2 is YFSETQ.

The chain employs TRBV18 and TRBJ1-1; perhaps TRBD1 as D (6 bases). The CDR3 totals 14 residues. V was shortened by 6 bases and J by 4 bases, with 15 bases between the two germline ends. Germline values: CDR1 KGHSH, CDR2 LQKENI. The CDR3 spells CASSVDRSLTEAFF. The CDR3 bases are TGTGCCAGCTCCGTCGACAGGTCCCTCACTGAAGCTTTCTTT.

This rearrangement joins TRBV5-4 to TRBJ2-3, with 11 nucleotides matching TRBD2. Per germline, CDR1 SGHNT and CDR2 YYREEE (reference sequence). CDR3 length: 16 residues. With 1 base clipped from V and 2 bases from J, the junction kept 3 bases outside the gene matches. This CDR3 reads CASSLRLAGNTDTQYF. DNA for the CDR3: TGTGCCAGCAGCTTGCGACTAGCGGGGAACACAGATACGCAGTATTTT.

The V call is TRBV6-5, the J call TRBJ1-1; D is ambiguous. This CDR3 is built from 14 residues. CDR1 is MNHEY and CDR2 is SVGAGI in the germline V gene. V was cut by 7 bases and J by 0 bases, with 12 bases left in between. CDR3 DNA sequence: TGTGCCAGCACTCTTCCAGGTGTGAACACTGAAGCTTTCTTT. It is translated as CASTLPGVNTEAFF.

Here the CDR3 DNA reads TGTGCCAGCAGCTTCCGCGGGGGCCCGAACACTGAAGCTTTCTTT. Amino acid sequence: CASSFRGGPNTEAFF. The chain has TRBV7-2 and TRBJ1-1, with a weak D call TRBD1 (6 bases). Germline V lookup: CDR1 SGHTA, CDR2 FQGNSA. The length of the CDR3 is 15 residues. V lost 3 bases and J 1 base, leaving 12 bases between the germline ends.

V and J are TRBV27 and TRBJ1-2; 7 nucleotides agree with TRBD1. CDR3 length: 14 residues. CDR1 and CDR2 from the germline V gene are MNHEY and SMNVEV (reference sequence). The junction had 11 bases not matched to a gene; V was cut back by 5 bases and J by 8 bases. The CDR3 here is CASSTGQTRRGYTF. In DNA form, the CDR3 reads TGTGCCAGCAGTACGGGACAGACTCGTCGAGGCTACACCTTC.

The chain recombines TRBV27 with TRBJ2-7, with 8 bases matching TRBD1. With 5 bases clipped from V and 4 bases from J, the junction kept 10 bases outside the gene matches. This CDR3 is 15 amino acids long. Germline V lookup: CDR1 MNHEY, CDR2 SMNVEV (reference sequence). The DNA of the CDR3 is TGTGCCAGCAGTCCGTTGGACAGGGCGTCATACGAGCAGTACTTC. Amino acids: CASSPLDRASYEQYF.

V is TRBV5-1 and J is TRBJ2-5; 15 positions match TRBD2. The CDR3 is 17 residues long. CDR1 is SGHRS and CDR2 is YFSETQ in the germline V gene. Trimming cost V 3 bases and J 4 bases; bases outside gene matches: 7. The CDR3 DNA reads TGCGCCAGCAGCTCGCCGGGACTAGCGGGGGGACGAGAGACCCAGTACTTC. This translates into CASSSPGLAGGRETQYF.